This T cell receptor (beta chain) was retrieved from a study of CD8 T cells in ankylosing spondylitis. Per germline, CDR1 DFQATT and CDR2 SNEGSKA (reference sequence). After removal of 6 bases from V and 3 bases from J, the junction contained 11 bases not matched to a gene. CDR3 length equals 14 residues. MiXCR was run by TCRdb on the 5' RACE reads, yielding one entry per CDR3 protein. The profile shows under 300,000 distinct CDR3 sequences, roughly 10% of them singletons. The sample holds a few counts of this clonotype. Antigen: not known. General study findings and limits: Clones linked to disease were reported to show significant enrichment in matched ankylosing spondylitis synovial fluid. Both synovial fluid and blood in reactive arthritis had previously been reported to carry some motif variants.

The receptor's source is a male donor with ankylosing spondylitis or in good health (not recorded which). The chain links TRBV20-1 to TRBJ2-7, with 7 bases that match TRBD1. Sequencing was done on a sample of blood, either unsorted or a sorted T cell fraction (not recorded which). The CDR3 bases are TGCAGTGCCAGGCGTCCGGGACAGCTCTACGAGCAGTACTTC. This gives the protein CSARRPGQLYEQYF.